A single sample gave rise to the 11 T cell receptor beta chains below, sequenced in a study of blood T cell repertoires in COVID-19 (dated by TCRdb to 2018 to 2021). The library relied on the immunoSEQ multiplex PCR assay. Sourced from immuneACCESS, this table was stored by TCRdb with only in-frame sequences that have V and J called. A share of the clones is absent; for the studies checked, an unresolved V gene accounts for under half, and the remainder has no known explanation. This sample has just under 350,000 clones in its table, and 85% to 90% of those were observed once. The top ten clonotypes cover more than 5% of the sample. The material sequenced was peripheral blood. These receptors all come from a woman aged 45-59 years with COVID-19, enrolled during active disease.

V and J are TRBV6-2 or TRBV6-3 and TRBJ2-4, with no clear D. CDR1 is MNHEY and CDR2 is SVGEGT in the germline V gene. V was trimmed by 0 bases and J by 9 bases, leaving 9 bases between them. The CDR3 loop spans 13 amino acids. This chain's CDR3 is CASSYSETGIQYF. CDR3 DNA: TGTGCCAGCAGTTACTCCGAGACGGGCATTCAGTACTTC.

The CDR3 DNA reads as TGTGCCAGCAAATTTGGTTCGGGTGAGCAGTTCTTC. Translated, it gives CASKFGSGEQFF. The rearrangement joins TRBV6-5 to TRBJ2-1, with D unclear. Germline CDR1 is MNHEY and CDR2 is SVGAGI. This CDR3 spans 12 amino acids. The V gene lost 7 bases and the J gene lost 9 bases, with 13 bases spanning the gap.

This rearrangement joins TRBV11-2 to TRBJ2-7; TRBD2 might be the D (6 bases). CDR3 size: 13 residues. Germline V gene data show CDR1 as SGHAT and CDR2 as FQNNGV. The V end lost 1 base, the J end lost 5 bases, and 9 bases lay between the germline ends. CDR3 sequence (DNA): TGTGCCAGCAGCTTAGGAGGGAGGAACGAGCAGTACTTC. Residues: CASSLGGRNEQYF.

This rearrangement joins TRBV11-3 to TRBJ2-7; D remains ambiguous. Trimming cost V 5 bases and J 5 bases, with 13 bases left between them. Germline V gene lookup returns CDR1 SGHNT and CDR2 YENEEA. CDR3 length equals 13 residues. CDR3 amino acids: CASSPLVRHEQYF. Here the CDR3 DNA reads TGTGCCAGCAGCCCGCTGGTGCGCCACGAGCAGTACTTC.

This clone appeared a single time. The chain is built from TRBV6-5 and TRBJ1-5, with 8 bases identical to TRBD1. V was clipped by 2 bases and J by 9 bases; unmatched bases: 6. Per germline, CDR1 MNHEY and CDR2 SVGAGI. CDR3 length: 14 residues. The CDR3 reads CASSYGQGAWPQHF. The CDR3 DNA reads TGTGCCAGCAGTTACGGTCAGGGGGCTTGGCCCCAGCATTTT.

The V and J genes are TRBV18 and TRBJ2-4, with D perhaps TRBD1 (6 bases). The CDR3 loop spans 15 amino acids. The V end lost 2 bases, the J end lost 2 bases, and 10 bases lay between the germline ends. The germline CDR1 and CDR2 sequences are KGHSH and LQKENI. CDR3: CASSPFGDTKNIQYF. CDR3 DNA: TGTGCCAGCTCACCATTCGGGGACACCAAAAACATTCAGTACTTC.

The chain joins TRBV18 to TRBJ2-5; TRBD2 might be the D (6 bases). Germline CDR1 is KGHSH and CDR2 is LQKENI. Trimming shortened V by 3 bases and J by 4 bases, and 15 bases separated the two germline ends. The CDR3 sequence is 15 residues long. CDR3 in DNA: TGTGCCAGCTCACCGACCTATGAGGGAGGAGAGACCCAGTACTTC. Translating it yields CASSPTYEGGETQYF.

J is TRBJ2-1 and V is TRBV5-6; 10 bases are shared with TRBD2. This CDR3 has 16 amino acids. CDR1 and CDR2 (germline): SGHDT, YYEEEE. V lost 4 bases and J lost 4; bases outside the gene matches: 8. The CDR3 DNA is TGTGCCAGCAGCCAAGCGGGAGGGAAAGGATACAATGAGCAGTTCTTC. Protein product: CASSQAGGKGYNEQFF.

This clone has a handful of counts. The sample carries other DNA sequences with the same CDR3. The rearrangement joins TRBV12-3 or TRBV12-4 to TRBJ2-7, with D possibly being TRBD2 (6 bases). The length of the CDR3 is 12 residues. V was clipped by 3 bases and J by 4 bases, with 7 bases between them. In DNA, the CDR3 is TGTGCCAGCAGTTTTGGGGGGTACGAGCAGTACTTC. It translates to CASSFGGYEQYF.

This clone was detected once. The rearrangement joins TRBV7-9 to TRBJ1-2, with unresolved D. Germline V gives CDR1 SEHNR, CDR2 FQNEAQ (reference sequence). The CDR3 covers 15 residues. Deletions cut 7 bases from V and 2 bases from J, with 17 bases between. The CDR3 here is CASIAGSPVNYGYTF. Here the CDR3 DNA reads TGTGCCAGCATCGCGGGGTCCCCGGTGAACTATGGCTACACCTTC.

This chain links TRBV6-5 with TRBJ2-5; 10 nucleotides match TRBD1. With V trimmed by 5 bases and J by 3 bases, 3 bases remained unmatched. Germline V gene lookup returns CDR1 MNHEY and CDR2 SVGAGI. The CDR3 is made up of 14 amino acids. CDR3 sequence (DNA): TGTGCCAGCAGTCCAGGGACAGGGGAAGAGACCCAGTACTTC. Translation: CASSPGTGEETQYF.